This entry lists 21 T cell receptor beta chains sequenced from one sample in a study of blood T cell repertoires in COVID-19. Assay: immunoSEQ multiplex PCR; the TCRdb copy retains only in-frame clones and omits some. This sample has about 44,000 clones, with about 88% found just once. The sequencing input was peripheral blood. The receptors shown here come from a man in his 70s with active COVID-19.

V and J are TRBV6-6 and TRBJ1-5, with D hard to call. Deletions cut 0 bases from V and 5 bases from J, with 8 bases between. CDR3 size: 14 residues. Germline CDR1 reads MNHNY; CDR2 reads SVGAGI (reference sequence). DNA of the CDR3: TGTGCCAGCAGTTACTCGGAGGTCCATCAGCCCCAGCATTTT. Translating gives CASSYSEVHQPQHF.

CDR3 nucleotides: TGTGCCAGCAGGGTAGTAGCGGTCCGCGAGACCCAGTACTTC. It yields the protein CASRVVAVRETQYF. This chain uses TRBV6-5 with TRBJ2-5; a weak D match, TRBD2 (6 bases). This CDR3 comprises 14 residues. The V and J ends lost 6 bases and 5 bases respectively, with 16 bases between them. Looked up from germline, CDR1 is MNHEY and CDR2 is SVGAGI.

The chain links TRBV4-3 to TRBJ1-2; 8 nucleotides agree with TRBD1. CDR1 LGHNA and CDR2 YSLEER come from the germline V gene. There are 16 residues in the CDR3. Trimming cost V 1 base and J 6 bases; bases outside gene matches: 10. The CDR3 region has the DNA TGCGCCAGCAGCCAAGGCGACCCCGCAGGGGGCAATGGCTACACCTTC. This sequence encodes CASSQGDPAGGNGYTF.

This rearrangement joins TRBV5-1 to TRBJ2-1, with 9 bases aligning to TRBD1. Losses at the gene ends were 0 bases for V and 7 bases for J; bases not matched to a gene: 5. CDR3 length equals 15 residues. The germline V gene has CDR1 SGHRS and CDR2 YFSETQ. The CDR3 reads CASSLGTGEYNEQFF. In nucleotides, the CDR3 is TGCGCCAGCAGCTTGGGGACAGGGGAATATAATGAGCAGTTCTTC.

The chain's CDR3 is CASSRTGNSQFF. The CDR3 DNA sequence: TGTGCCAGCAGCAGGACAGGGAACAGTCAGTTCTTC. The V and J genes are TRBV12-3 or TRBV12-4 and TRBJ2-1, with 8 bases fitting TRBD1. Trimming cost V 6 bases and J 13 bases; bases outside gene matches: 8. CDR3 length: 12 residues.

Notes on this clone: In the same sample, other DNA sequences code for this CDR3. CDR3 DNA: TGCAGTGCTAGTATGGGGGGACAGGGCCACTATGGCTACACCTTC. The encoded protein is CSASMGGQGHYGYTF. This sequence joins TRBV20-1 and TRBJ1-2, with 9 positions matching TRBD1. V dropped 3 bases and J dropped 3; count of bases not matched to a gene: 8. CDR3 length: 15 residues. Germline CDR1 DFQATT, CDR2 SNEGSKA (reference sequence).

This rearrangement joins TRBV10-1 to TRBJ1-4; weak D call: TRBD1 (5 bases). V was cut by 8 bases and J by 10 bases, with 14 bases left in between. The CDR3 runs to 12 residues. Germline V CDR1 and CDR2: WNHNN, SYGVQD (reference sequence). In DNA, the CDR3 is TGCGCCAGCCTATCAGGGTCCGGAAAACTGTTTTTT. This sequence encodes CASLSGSGKLFF.

This chain connects TRBV7-2 to TRBJ1-2; TRBD1 aligns across 11 bases. Germline CDR1 SGHTA, CDR2 FQGNSA. CDR3 size: 16 residues. Unmatched junction bases numbered 14, after V lost 6 bases and J lost 8 bases. The DNA of the CDR3 is TGTGCCAGCAGTCCGGCCCTGGACAGGGGGCCGGGGGGCTACACCTTC. Its protein product is CASSPALDRGPGGYTF.

This clone was seen just once. The V call is TRBV27, the J call TRBJ2-5, with D possibly TRBD1 on 5 matching bases. Trimming cost V 2 bases and J 1 base, with 14 bases left between them. CDR3 length equals 16 residues. Looked up from germline, CDR1 is MNHEY and CDR2 is SMNVEV (reference sequence). The chain's CDR3 is CASSLIWGIGQETQYF. For the CDR3, the DNA is TGTGCCAGCAGTTTAATTTGGGGCATCGGCCAAGAGACCCAGTACTTC.

This chain connects TRBV27 to TRBJ2-2; possible D gene TRBD1, 5 bases. This CDR3 is built from 15 residues. V lost 3 bases, J lost 0 bases, and 8 bases lay in between. From germline, CDR1 is MNHEY and CDR2 SMNVEV (reference sequence). CDR3 sequence (DNA): TGTGCCAGCAGTTTTTCGACAGCGAACACCGGGGAGCTGTTTTTT. Translated: CASSFSTANTGELFF.

The CDR3 reads CASSLESGSPTLDYGYTF. As DNA, the CDR3 is TGTGCCAGCAGCTTAGAGAGTGGCAGTCCGACTCTCGACTATGGCTACACCTTC. The V call is TRBV11-2, the J call TRBJ1-2; no definite D call. V lost 0 bases, J lost 3 bases, and 20 bases lay in between. CDR3 length: 18 residues. Germline V gene data show CDR1 as SGHAT and CDR2 as FQNNGV. Full variable domain (remainder filled in from reference TRBV11-2 and TRBJ1-2): EAGVAQSPRYKIIEKRQSVAFWCNPISGHATLYWYQQILGQGPKLLIQFQNNGVVDDSQLPKDRFSAERLKGVDSTLKIQPAKLEDSAVYLCASSLESGSPTLDYGYTFGSGTRLTVV.

The genes are TRBV6-5 and TRBJ2-1; D is possibly TRBD2 (6 bases). The CDR3 length is 16 residues. The V gene's germline CDR1 is MNHEY and CDR2 SVGAGI. Deletions cut 0 bases from V and 4 bases from J, with 13 bases between. This chain's CDR3 is CASSYSWRGGYNEQFF. CDR3 in DNA: TGTGCCAGCAGTTACTCGTGGAGGGGCGGTTACAATGAGCAGTTCTTC.

The genes are TRBV6-5 and TRBJ1-5; 8 nucleotides align to TRBD1. Germline V gene data show CDR1 as MNHEY and CDR2 as SVGAGI. CDR3 length: 15 residues. The trim removed 7 bases at V and 2 bases at J, leaving 7 bases unmatched. Here the CDR3 DNA reads TGTGCCAGCAAGGACAGGGCCCGCGGCAATCAGCCCCAGCATTTT. Its translation: CASKDRARGNQPQHF.

The chain has TRBV18 and TRBJ2-1; 11 bases are a match to TRBD1. J gave up 4 bases and V 4 bases, and 3 bases lay outside the gene matches. This CDR3 is built from 15 residues. Germline values: CDR1 KGHSH, CDR2 LQKENI. The CDR3 DNA reads TGTGCCAGCTCACGGACAGGGGGCCCTTACAATGAGCAGTTCTTC. It translates to CASSRTGGPYNEQFF.

J is TRBJ2-1 and V is TRBV27; 7 positions agree with TRBD2. This CDR3 comprises 11 residues. J was trimmed by 9 bases and V by 6 bases; bases with no gene match: 2. CDR1 and CDR2 from the germline V gene are MNHEY and SMNVEV (reference sequence). The CDR3 region is CASSSGVEQFF. DNA for the CDR3: TGTGCCAGCAGCAGCGGGGTTGAGCAGTTCTTC.

This clone was counted once. The V call is TRBV19, the J call TRBJ1-2; D gene uncertain. This CDR3 has 14 residues. The ends were cut back, 3 bases at V and 4 bases at J, with 12 bases in the middle. From germline, CDR1 is LNHDA and CDR2 SQIVND (reference sequence). CDR3 nucleotide sequence: TGTGCCAGTAGTATCGCGATCGGGTCCTATGGCTACACCTTC. Its protein is CASSIAIGSYGYTF. Full variable domain (outside the CDR3, taken from reference TRBV19 and TRBJ1-2): DGGITQSPKYLFRKEGQNVTLSCEQNLNHDAMYWYRQDPGQGLRLIYYSQIVNDFQKGDIAEGYSVSREKKESFPLTVTSAQKNPTAFYLCASSIAIGSYGYTFGSGTRLTVV.

This chain links TRBV3-1 (or the pseudogene TRBV3-2) with TRBJ1-2; D is possibly TRBD1 (6 bases). This CDR3 is built from 14 residues. CDR1 and CDR2 (germline): LGHDT, YNNKEL (reference sequence). Trimming took off 4 bases at V and 5 bases at J, with 14 bases between the two ends. CDR3 nucleotides: TGTGCCAGCAGCCCCGGGCAGGGGATGTATGGCTACACCTTC. Translated, it gives CASSPGQGMYGYTF.

CDR3: CASSDFPGGGTEAFF. The CDR3 nucleotides read TGTGCCAGCAGTGACTTCCCAGGGGGCGGCACTGAAGCTTTCTTT. This rearrangement joins TRBV2 to TRBJ1-1, with 8 nucleotides matching TRBD1. From germline, CDR1 is SNHLY and CDR2 FYNNEI. This CDR3 spans 15 amino acids. V dropped 3 bases and J dropped 4; count of bases not matched to a gene: 7.

The gene calls are TRBV7-2 and TRBJ1-3; 7 bases match TRBD1. This CDR3 region has 14 residues. V lost 5 bases to trimming and J lost 4 bases; unmatched junction nucleotides: 5. Looked up from germline, CDR1 is SGHTA and CDR2 is FQGNSA. The CDR3 sequence: CASSPTGNGNTIYF. The CDR3 DNA reads as TGTGCCAGCAGCCCGACAGGGAACGGAAACACCATATATTTT.

The gene calls are TRBV5-1 and TRBJ2-2, with TRBD1 as a possible D gene (7 bases). V lost 0 bases and J 8 bases, leaving 14 bases between the germline ends. Per the germline V gene, CDR1 is SGHRS and CDR2 is YFSETQ. The CDR3 spans 15 residues. This CDR3 reads CASSLASGGRGELFF. CDR3 DNA sequence: TGCGCCAGCAGCTTGGCCTCAGGGGGGCGAGGGGAGCTGTTTTTT.

The chain couples TRBV3-1 (or the pseudogene TRBV3-2) to TRBJ2-1, with TRBD2 matching over 15 bases. Germline assignment: CDR1 LGHDT and CDR2 YNNKEL (reference sequence). This CDR3 has 15 amino acids. V trimming: 3 bases; J trimming: 9 bases; junction bases outside the gene matches: 3. This chain's CDR3 is CASSQGTSGGFEQFF. CDR3 bases: TGTGCCAGCAGCCAGGGGACTAGCGGGGGGTTTGAGCAGTTCTTC.